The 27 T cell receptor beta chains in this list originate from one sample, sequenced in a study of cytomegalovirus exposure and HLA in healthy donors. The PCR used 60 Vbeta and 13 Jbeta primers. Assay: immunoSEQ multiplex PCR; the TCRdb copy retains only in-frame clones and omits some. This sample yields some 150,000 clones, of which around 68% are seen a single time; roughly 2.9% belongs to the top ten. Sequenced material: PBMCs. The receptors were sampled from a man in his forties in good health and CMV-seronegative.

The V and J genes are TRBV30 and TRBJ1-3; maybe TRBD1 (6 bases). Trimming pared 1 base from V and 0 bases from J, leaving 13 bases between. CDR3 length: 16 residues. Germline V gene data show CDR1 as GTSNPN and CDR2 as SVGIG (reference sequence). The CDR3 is CAWSEYRASSGNTIYF. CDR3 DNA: TGTGCCTGGAGTGAATACAGGGCCAGCTCTGGAAACACCATATATTTT.

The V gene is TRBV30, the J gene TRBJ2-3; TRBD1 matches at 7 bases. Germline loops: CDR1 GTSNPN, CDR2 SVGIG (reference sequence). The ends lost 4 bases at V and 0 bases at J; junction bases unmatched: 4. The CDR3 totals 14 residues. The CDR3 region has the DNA TGTGCCTGGAAGAAGGGGGCGAGCACAGATACGCAGTATTTT. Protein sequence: CAWKKGASTDTQYF. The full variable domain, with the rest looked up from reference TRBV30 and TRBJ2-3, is SQTIHQWPATLVQPVGSPLSLECTVEGTSNPNLYWYRQAAGRGLQLLFYSVGIGQISSEVPQNLSASRPQDRQFILSSKKLLLSDSGFYLCAWKKGASTDTQYFGPGTRLTVL.

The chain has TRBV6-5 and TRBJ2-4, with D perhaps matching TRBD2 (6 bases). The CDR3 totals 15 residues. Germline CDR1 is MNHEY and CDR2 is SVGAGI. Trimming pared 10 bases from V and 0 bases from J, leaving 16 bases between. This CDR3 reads CATSSGGIAKNIQYF. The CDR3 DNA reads TGTGCCACCTCCTCCGGGGGTATAGCCAAAAACATTCAGTACTTC.

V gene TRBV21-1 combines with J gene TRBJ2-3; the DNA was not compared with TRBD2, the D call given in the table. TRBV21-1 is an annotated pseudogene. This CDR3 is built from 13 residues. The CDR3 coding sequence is TGTGCCAGCAGCAAAACGGAGGAGGATACGCAGTATTTT. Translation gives CASSKTEEDTQYF.

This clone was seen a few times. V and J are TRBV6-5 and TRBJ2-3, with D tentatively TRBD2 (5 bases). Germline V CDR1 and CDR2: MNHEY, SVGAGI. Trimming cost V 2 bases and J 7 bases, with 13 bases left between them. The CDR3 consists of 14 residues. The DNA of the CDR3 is TGTGCCAGCAGTTACGGAGCGGCTTCCAATACGCAGTATTTT. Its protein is CASSYGAASNTQYF.

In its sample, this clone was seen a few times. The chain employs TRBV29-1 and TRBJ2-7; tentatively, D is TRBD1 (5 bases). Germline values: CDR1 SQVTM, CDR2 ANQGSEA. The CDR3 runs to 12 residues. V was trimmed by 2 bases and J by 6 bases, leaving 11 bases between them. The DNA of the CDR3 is TGCAGCGTTGAACAAGGGGCGTCCGAGCAGTACTTC. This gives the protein CSVEQGASEQYF.

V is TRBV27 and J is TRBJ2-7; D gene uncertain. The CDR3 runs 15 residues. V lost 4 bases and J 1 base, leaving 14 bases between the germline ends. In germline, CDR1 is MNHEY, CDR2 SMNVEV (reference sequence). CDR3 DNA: TGTGCCAGCAGTTCTCGGTCAGGCCTTTCCTACGAGCAGTACTTC. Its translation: CASSSRSGLSYEQYF.

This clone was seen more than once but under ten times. CDR3 protein: CASSRTGNTGELFF. In DNA, the CDR3 is TGTGCCAGCAGCCGGACAGGGAACACCGGGGAGCTGTTTTTT. The chain recombines TRBV28 with TRBJ2-2; 7 nucleotides line up with TRBD1. V was clipped by 6 bases and J by 1 base; unmatched bases: 2. Germline values: CDR1 MDHEN, CDR2 SYDVKM. There are 14 residues in the CDR3.

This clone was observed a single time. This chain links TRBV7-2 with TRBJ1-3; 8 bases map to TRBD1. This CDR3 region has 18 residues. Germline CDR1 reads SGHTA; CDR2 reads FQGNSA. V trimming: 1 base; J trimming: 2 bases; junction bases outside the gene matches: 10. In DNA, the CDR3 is TGTGCCAGCAGCTTAGACCCACAGGGGGTTAGCCCTGGAAACACCATATATTTT. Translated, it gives CASSLDPQGVSPGNTIYF.

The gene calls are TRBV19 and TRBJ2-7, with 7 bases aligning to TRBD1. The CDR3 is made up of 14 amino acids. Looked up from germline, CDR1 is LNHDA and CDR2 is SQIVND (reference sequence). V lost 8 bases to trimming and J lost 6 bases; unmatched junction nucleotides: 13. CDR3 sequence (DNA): TGTGCCAGTGGAAACAGGGGTGAGAGTGCCGAGCAGTACTTC. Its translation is CASGNRGESAEQYF.

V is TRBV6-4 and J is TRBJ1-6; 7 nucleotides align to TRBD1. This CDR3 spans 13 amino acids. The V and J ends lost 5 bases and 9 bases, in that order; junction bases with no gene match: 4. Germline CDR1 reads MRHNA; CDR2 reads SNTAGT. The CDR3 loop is CASSLTGRSPLHF. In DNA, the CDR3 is TGTGCCAGCAGTCTGACAGGGCGTTCACCCCTCCACTTT.

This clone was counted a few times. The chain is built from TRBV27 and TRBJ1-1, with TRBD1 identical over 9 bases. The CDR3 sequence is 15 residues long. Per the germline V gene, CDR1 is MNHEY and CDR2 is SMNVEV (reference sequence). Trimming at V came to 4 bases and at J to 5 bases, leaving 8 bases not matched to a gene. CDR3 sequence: CASSSFDRGETEAFF. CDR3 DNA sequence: TGTGCCAGCAGTTCCTTCGACAGGGGGGAGACTGAAGCTTTCTTT.

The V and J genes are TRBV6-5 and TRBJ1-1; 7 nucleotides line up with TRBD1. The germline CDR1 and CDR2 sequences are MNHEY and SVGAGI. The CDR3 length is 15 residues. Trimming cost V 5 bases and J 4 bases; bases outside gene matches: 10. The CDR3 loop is CASSRTGAGGTEAFF. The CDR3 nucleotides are TGTGCCAGCAGTCGAACGGGGGCAGGGGGCACTGAAGCTTTCTTT.

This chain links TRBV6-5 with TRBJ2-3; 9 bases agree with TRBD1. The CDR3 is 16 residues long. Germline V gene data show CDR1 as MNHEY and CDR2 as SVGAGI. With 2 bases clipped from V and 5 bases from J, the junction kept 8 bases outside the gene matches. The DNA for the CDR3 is TGTGCCAGCAGTTACGGGACAGGGTATAGTGAAGATACGCAGTATTTT. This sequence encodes CASSYGTGYSEDTQYF.

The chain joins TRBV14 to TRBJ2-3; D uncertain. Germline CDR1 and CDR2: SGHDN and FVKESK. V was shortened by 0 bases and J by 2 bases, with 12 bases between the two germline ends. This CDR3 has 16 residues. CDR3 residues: CASSQDRVRLTDTQYF. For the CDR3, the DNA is TGTGCCAGCAGCCAAGATCGGGTTAGGCTCACAGATACGCAGTATTTT.

In nucleotides, the CDR3 is TGTGCCTGGAGCCGGGGGGGGCCGAGGGGGGAGACCCAGTACTTC. Translated: CAWSRGGPRGETQYF. V is TRBV30 and J is TRBJ2-5, with 8 nucleotides matching TRBD2. Trimming took 3 bases from V and 5 from J; bases not matched to a gene: 11. The CDR3 contains 15 residues. Germline loops: CDR1 GTSNPN, CDR2 SVGIG (reference sequence).

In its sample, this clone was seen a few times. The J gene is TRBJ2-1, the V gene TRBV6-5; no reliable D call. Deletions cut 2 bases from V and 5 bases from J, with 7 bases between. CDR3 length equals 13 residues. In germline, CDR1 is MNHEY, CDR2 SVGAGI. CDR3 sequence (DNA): TGTGCCAGCAGTTACAGACTTGACAATGAGCAGTTCTTC. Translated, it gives CASSYRLDNEQFF.

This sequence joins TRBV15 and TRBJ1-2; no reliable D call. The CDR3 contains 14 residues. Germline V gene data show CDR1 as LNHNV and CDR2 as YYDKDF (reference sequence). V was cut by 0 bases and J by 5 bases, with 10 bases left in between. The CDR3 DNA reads TGTGCCACCAGCAGAGAGGGCCGAGAATATGGCTACACCTTC. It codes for CATSREGREYGYTF.

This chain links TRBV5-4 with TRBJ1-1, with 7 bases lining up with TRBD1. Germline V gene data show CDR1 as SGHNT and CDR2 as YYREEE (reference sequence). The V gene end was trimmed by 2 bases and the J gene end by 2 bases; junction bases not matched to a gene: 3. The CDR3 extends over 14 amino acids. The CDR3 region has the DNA TGTGCCAGCAGCTTTGACAGGGATAACACTGAAGCTTTCTTT. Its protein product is CASSFDRDNTEAFF.

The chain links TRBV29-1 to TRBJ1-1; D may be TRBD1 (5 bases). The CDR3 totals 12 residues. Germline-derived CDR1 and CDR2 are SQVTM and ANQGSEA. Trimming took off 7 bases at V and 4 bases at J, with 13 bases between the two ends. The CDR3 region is CSAYLGPTEAFF. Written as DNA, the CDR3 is TGCAGCGCTTATCTGGGGCCCACTGAAGCTTTCTTT. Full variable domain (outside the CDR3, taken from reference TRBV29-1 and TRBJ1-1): SAVISQKPSRDICQRGTSLTIQCQVDSQVTMMFWYRQQPGQSLTLIATANQGSEATYESGFVIDKFPISRPNLTFSTLTVSNMSPEDSSIYLCSAYLGPTEAFFGQGTRLTVV.

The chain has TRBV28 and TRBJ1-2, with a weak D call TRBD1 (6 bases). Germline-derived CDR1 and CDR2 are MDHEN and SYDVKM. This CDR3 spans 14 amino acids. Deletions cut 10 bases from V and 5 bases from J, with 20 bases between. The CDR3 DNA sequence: TGTGCCACCAACCCGCCAGGGGTTCGGTATGGCTACACCTTC. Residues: CATNPPGVRYGYTF.

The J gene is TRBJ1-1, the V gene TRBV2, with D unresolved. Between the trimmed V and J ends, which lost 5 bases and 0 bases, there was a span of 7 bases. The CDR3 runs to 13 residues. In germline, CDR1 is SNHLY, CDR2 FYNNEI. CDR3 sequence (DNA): TGTGCCAGCAGTCGTGAGGTGAACACTGAAGCTTTCTTT. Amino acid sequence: CASSREVNTEAFF. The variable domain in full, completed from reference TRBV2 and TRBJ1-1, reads EPEVTQTPSHQVTQMGQEVILRCVPISNHLYFYWYRQILGQKVEFLVSFYNNEISEKSEIFDDQFSVERPDGSNFTLKIRSTKLEDSAMYFCASSREVNTEAFFGQGTRLTVV.

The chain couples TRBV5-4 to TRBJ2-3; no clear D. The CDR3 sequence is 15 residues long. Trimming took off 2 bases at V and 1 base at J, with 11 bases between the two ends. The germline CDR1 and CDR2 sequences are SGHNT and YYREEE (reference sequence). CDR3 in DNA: TGTGCCAGCAGCTTAGAACGGTCTGGCACAGATACGCAGTATTTT. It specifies CASSLERSGTDTQYF. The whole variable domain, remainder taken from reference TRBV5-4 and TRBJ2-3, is ETGVTQSPTHLIKTRGQQVTLRCSSQSGHNTVSWYQQALGQGPQFIFQYYREEENGRGNFPPRFSGLQFPNYSSELNVNALELDDSALYLCASSLERSGTDTQYFGPGTRLTVL.

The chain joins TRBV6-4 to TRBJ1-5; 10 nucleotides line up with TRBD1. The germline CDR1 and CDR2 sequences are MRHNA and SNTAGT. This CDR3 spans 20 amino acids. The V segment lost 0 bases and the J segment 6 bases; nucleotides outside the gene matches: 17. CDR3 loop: CASSDSREDRGDEDGQPQHF. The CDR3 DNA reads TGTGCCAGCAGTGACTCGAGAGAGGACAGGGGGGATGAGGACGGTCAGCCCCAGCATTTT.

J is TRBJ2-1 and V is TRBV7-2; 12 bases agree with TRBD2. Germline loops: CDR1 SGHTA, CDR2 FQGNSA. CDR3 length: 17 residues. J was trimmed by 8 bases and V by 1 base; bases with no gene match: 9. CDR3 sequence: CASSLDWTSGAVDEQFF. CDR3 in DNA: TGTGCCAGCAGCTTAGATTGGACTAGCGGGGCCGTGGATGAGCAGTTCTTC.

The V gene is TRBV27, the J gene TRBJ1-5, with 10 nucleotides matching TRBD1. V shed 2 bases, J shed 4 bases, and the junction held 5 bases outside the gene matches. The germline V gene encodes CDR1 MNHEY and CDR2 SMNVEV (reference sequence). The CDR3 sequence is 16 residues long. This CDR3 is CASSLRTGGPNQPQHF. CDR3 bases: TGTGCCAGCAGTTTAAGGACAGGGGGGCCAAATCAGCCCCAGCATTTT.

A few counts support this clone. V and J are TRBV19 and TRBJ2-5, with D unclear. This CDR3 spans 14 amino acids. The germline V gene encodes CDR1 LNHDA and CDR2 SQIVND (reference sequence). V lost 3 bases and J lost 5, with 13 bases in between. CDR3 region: CASSMRVLWETQYF. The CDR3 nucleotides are TGTGCCAGTAGTATGCGAGTTCTGTGGGAGACCCAGTACTTC. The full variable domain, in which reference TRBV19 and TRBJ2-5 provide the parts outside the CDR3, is DGGITQSPKYLFRKEGQNVTLSCEQNLNHDAMYWYRQDPGQGLRLIYYSQIVNDFQKGDIAEGYSVSREKKESFPLTVTSAQKNPTAFYLCASSMRVLWETQYFGPGTRLLVL.